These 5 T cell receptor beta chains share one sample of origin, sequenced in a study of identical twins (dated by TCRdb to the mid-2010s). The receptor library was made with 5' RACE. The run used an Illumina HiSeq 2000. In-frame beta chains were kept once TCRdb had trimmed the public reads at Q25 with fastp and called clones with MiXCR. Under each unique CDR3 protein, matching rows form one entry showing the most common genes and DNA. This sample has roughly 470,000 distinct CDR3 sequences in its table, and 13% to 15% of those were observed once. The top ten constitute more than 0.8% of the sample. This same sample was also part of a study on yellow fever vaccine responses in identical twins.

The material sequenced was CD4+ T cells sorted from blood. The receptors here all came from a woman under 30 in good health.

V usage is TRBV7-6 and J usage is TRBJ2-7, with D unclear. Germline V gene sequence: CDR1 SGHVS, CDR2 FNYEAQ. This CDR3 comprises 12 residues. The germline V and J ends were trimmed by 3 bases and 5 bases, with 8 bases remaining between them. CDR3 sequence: CASSFIFHEQYF. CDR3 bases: TGTGCCAGCAGCTTTATATTCCACGAGCAGTACTTC. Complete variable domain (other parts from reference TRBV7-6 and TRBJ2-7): GAGVSQSPRYKVTKRGQDVALRCDPISGHVSLYWYRQALGQGPEFLTYFNYEAQQDKSGLPNDRFSAERPEGSISTLTIQRTEQRDSAMYRCASSFIFHEQYFGPGTRLTVT.

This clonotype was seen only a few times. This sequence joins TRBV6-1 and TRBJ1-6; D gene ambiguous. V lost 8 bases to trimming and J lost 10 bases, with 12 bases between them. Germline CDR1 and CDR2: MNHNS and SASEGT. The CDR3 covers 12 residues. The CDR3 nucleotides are TGTGCCAGCGATTCCGGGCGATCACCCCTCCACTTT. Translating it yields CASDSGRSPLHF.

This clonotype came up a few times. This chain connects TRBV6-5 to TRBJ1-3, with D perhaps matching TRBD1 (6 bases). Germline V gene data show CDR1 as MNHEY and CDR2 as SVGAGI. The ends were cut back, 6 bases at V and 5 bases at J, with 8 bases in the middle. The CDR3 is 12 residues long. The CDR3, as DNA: TGTGCCAGCAGGACAGGACGAAACACCATATATTTT. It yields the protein CASRTGRNTIYF.

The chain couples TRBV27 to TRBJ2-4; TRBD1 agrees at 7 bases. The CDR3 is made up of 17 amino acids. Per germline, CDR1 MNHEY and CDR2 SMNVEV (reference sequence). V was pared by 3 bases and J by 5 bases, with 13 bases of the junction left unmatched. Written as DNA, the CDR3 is TGTGCCAGCAGTTTCTTCCCACTAGACAGGGCCCAAAACATTCAGTACTTC. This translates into CASSFFPLDRAQNIQYF.

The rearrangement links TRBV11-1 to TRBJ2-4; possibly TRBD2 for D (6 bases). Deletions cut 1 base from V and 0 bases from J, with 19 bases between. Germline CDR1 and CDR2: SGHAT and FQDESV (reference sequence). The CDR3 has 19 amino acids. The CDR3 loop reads CASSLVAGTGVLAKNIQYF. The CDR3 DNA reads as TGTGCCAGCAGCTTAGTAGCAGGGACGGGAGTCCTAGCCAAAAACATTCAGTACTTC.